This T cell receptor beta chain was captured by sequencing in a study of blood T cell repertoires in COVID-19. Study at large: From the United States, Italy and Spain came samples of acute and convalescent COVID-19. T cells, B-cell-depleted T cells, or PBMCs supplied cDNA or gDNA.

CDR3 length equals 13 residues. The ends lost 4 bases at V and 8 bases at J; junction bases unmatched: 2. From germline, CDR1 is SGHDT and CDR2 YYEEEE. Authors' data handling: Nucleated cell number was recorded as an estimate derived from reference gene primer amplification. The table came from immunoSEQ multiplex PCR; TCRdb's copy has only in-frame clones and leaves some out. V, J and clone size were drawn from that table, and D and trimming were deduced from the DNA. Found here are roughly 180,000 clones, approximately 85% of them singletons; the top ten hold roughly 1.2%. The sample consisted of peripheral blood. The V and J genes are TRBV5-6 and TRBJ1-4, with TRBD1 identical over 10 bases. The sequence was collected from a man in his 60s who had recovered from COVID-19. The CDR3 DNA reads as TGTGCCAGCAGCGGACAGGGGGAGGAAAAACTGTTTTTT. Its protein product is CASSGQGEEKLFF.